A selection of T cell receptor beta chains follows, all from one sample in a study of neurological immune-mediated disorders. TCRdb reprocessed the 5' RACE reads via MiXCR and lists one record per CDR3 protein. The repertoire includes about 90,000 distinct CDR3 sequences, around 14% of them detected once, and under 6% sits in the top ten. The sample comprised PBMCs. These receptor sequences come from a female donor with HTLV-1-associated myelopathy (HAM/TSP). The CDR3 runs from the conserved cysteine through the conserved F or W. The D gene is left open where the match is weak. Not all rows give a size; the values are once, few, many and, for expanded clones, a class.

clone_size: many; v_call: TRBV20-1; j_call: TRBJ1-4; d_call: -; cdr3_nt: TGCAGTGCTAGAGATAAGGGGGGCGCCGGGAAGGGAGAAAAACTGTTTTTT; cdr3_aa: CSARDKGGAGKGEKLFF
clone_size: many; v_call: TRBV12-3/TRBV12-4; j_call: TRBJ2-2; d_call: TRBD2; cdr3_nt: TGTGCCAGCAGTTTAGCGGGGGGGGGCACCGGGGAGCTGTTTTTT; cdr3_aa: CASSLAGGGTGELFF
clone_size: many; v_call: TRBV2; j_call: TRBJ1-1; d_call: -; cdr3_nt: TGTGCCAGCAGCAACCCGGGGAACACTGAAGCTTTCTTT; cdr3_aa: CASSNPGNTEAFF
clone_size: many; v_call: TRBV28; j_call: TRBJ2-1; d_call: -; cdr3_nt: TGTGCCAGCAGTCCGCCTAGGGGGGTGCCTGGAAATGAGCAGTTCTTC; cdr3_aa: CASSPPRGVPGNEQFF
clone_size: -; v_call: TRBV4-1; j_call: TRBJ2-7; d_call: -; cdr3_nt: TGCGCCAGCAGCCAAGGGCAGCCCTACGAGCAGTACTTC; cdr3_aa: CASSQGQPYEQYF
clone_size: many; v_call: TRBV5-1; j_call: TRBJ2-7; d_call: TRBD1; cdr3_nt: TGCGCCAGCACCCCGGGACAGGGCTACGAGCAGTACTTC; cdr3_aa: CASTPGQGYEQYF
clone_size: many; v_call: TRBV6-2/TRBV6-3; j_call: TRBJ2-3; d_call: TRBD2; cdr3_nt: TGTGCCAGCATCAAACTAGCGGGGGCTCTGGATACGCAGTATTTT; cdr3_aa: CASIKLAGALDTQYF
clone_size: many; v_call: TRBV6-6; j_call: TRBJ2-4; d_call: -; cdr3_nt: TGTGCCAGCAGCCCGAGGGGGGCGGACTACATTCAGTACTTC; cdr3_aa: CASSPRGADYIQYF
clone_size: many; v_call: TRBV28; j_call: TRBJ2-3; d_call: -; cdr3_nt: TGTGCCAGCAGTACACACACCTCGGGGTGGGCAGATACGCAGTATTTT; cdr3_aa: CASSTHTSGWADTQYF
clone_size: many; v_call: TRBV10-3; j_call: TRBJ2-1; d_call: TRBD1; cdr3_nt: TGTGCCATCAGTGTTACAGGGGCGAGGGAGCAGTTCTTC; cdr3_aa: CAISVTGAREQFF
clone_size: many; v_call: TRBV20-1; j_call: TRBJ2-5; d_call: -; cdr3_nt: TGCAGTGCTAGAGTTGGAGGAGTTACGGAGACCCAGTACTTC; cdr3_aa: CSARVGGVTETQYF
clone_size: many; v_call: TRBV2; j_call: TRBJ1-6; d_call: -; cdr3_nt: TGTGCCAGCAGTCTCGAGACTTCTGATTCACCCCTCCACTTT; cdr3_aa: CASSLETSDSPLHF
clone_size: many; v_call: TRBV29-1; j_call: TRBJ2-2; d_call: -; cdr3_nt: TGCAGCGCCCCAAACCCCTTTGCCTCCGGGGAGCTGTTTTTT; cdr3_aa: CSAPNPFASGELFF
clone_size: many; v_call: TRBV28; j_call: TRBJ2-3; d_call: TRBD2; cdr3_nt: TGTGCCAGCAGTTTATTCCTAGCGGGGGTAGATACGCAGTATTTT; cdr3_aa: CASSLFLAGVDTQYF
clone_size: many; v_call: TRBV5-1; j_call: TRBJ2-4; d_call: TRBD1; cdr3_nt: TGCGCCAGCAGCCCTTGGACAGGGGGCTTAACAGGGGTTCAGTACTTC; cdr3_aa: CASSPWTGGLTGVQYF
clone_size: many; v_call: TRBV5-1; j_call: TRBJ2-7; d_call: -; cdr3_nt: TGCGCCAGCAGCACATTGGACAGCATCTCCTACGAGCAGTACTTC; cdr3_aa: CASSTLDSISYEQYF
clone_size: many; v_call: TRBV12-3/TRBV12-4; j_call: TRBJ2-1; d_call: -; cdr3_nt: TGTGCCAGCACCGCACAGCAGGGGATCGGGTACAATGAGCAGTTCTTC; cdr3_aa: CASTAQQGIGYNEQFF
clone_size: -; v_call: TRBV7-9; j_call: TRBJ2-7; d_call: -; cdr3_nt: TGTGCCAGCAGCTTAGAAGGGTCTCTCTCCTACGAGCAGTACTTC; cdr3_aa: CASSLEGSLSYEQYF
clone_size: many; v_call: TRBV5-5; j_call: TRBJ2-4; d_call: TRBD1; cdr3_nt: TGTGCCAGCAGCCAGGTACAGGGGACCAAAAACATTCAGTACTTC; cdr3_aa: CASSQVQGTKNIQYF
clone_size: many; v_call: TRBV27; j_call: TRBJ2-3; d_call: -; cdr3_nt: TGTGCCAGCAGAGCGGCGGGCACTACGGAAGATACGCAGTATTTT; cdr3_aa: CASRAAGTTEDTQYF
clone_size: many; v_call: TRBV10-3; j_call: TRBJ2-3; d_call: TRBD2; cdr3_nt: TGTGCCATCAGTGAAGGCGGGGGGTGGGCAGATACGCAGTATTTT; cdr3_aa: CAISEGGGWADTQYF
clone_size: many; v_call: TRBV24-1; j_call: TRBJ2-3; d_call: -; cdr3_nt: TGTGCCACCAGTGATTTTGCAGGGGCTAGCACAGATACGCAGTATTTT; cdr3_aa: CATSDFAGASTDTQYF
clone_size: few; v_call: TRBV5-1; j_call: TRBJ2-1; d_call: TRBD2; cdr3_nt: TGCGCCAGCAGCTCCCAGGGAGCGGGGGCCTACAATGAGCAGTTCTTC; cdr3_aa: CASSSQGAGAYNEQFF
clone_size: many; v_call: TRBV7-8; j_call: TRBJ2-7; d_call: TRBD2; cdr3_nt: TGTGCCAGCAGCTCCCGACTGGGGGGGAACGAGCAGTACTTC; cdr3_aa: CASSSRLGGNEQYF
clone_size: many; v_call: TRBV5-1; j_call: TRBJ1-1; d_call: -; cdr3_nt: TGCGCCAGCAGCCTGCAGCCCCAGCCTAACACTGAAGCTTTCTTT; cdr3_aa: CASSLQPQPNTEAFF
clone_size: many; v_call: TRBV25-1; j_call: TRBJ1-5; d_call: TRBD1; cdr3_nt: TGTGCCAGCAGTGAATATATACCCGGGACAGGATTCCTCCGGAGCAATCAGCCCCAGCATTTT; cdr3_aa: CASSEYIPGTGFLRSNQPQHF
clone_size: many; v_call: TRBV5-6; j_call: TRBJ2-1; d_call: -; cdr3_nt: TGTGCCAGCAGCTCCTGGGGCTCCTACAATGAGCAGTTCTTC; cdr3_aa: CASSSWGSYNEQFF
clone_size: many; v_call: TRBV28; j_call: TRBJ2-7; d_call: -; cdr3_nt: TGTGCCAGCGGTTCGGGGTCCTCCTACGAGCAGTACTTC; cdr3_aa: CASGSGSSYEQYF
clone_size: many; v_call: TRBV12-3/TRBV12-4; j_call: TRBJ1-2; d_call: TRBD1; cdr3_nt: TGTGCCAGCTCCATCACAGGGGCCAACTATGGCTACACCTTC; cdr3_aa: CASSITGANYGYTF
clone_size: many; v_call: TRBV9; j_call: TRBJ2-2; d_call: -; cdr3_nt: TGTGCCAGCAGCGTAGTAAGTTCGCCTGCTGGCGGGGAGCTGTTTTTT; cdr3_aa: CASSVVSSPAGGELFF
clone_size: many; v_call: TRBV5-1; j_call: TRBJ2-2; d_call: -; cdr3_nt: TGCGCCAGCAGCTTGGGGGGGATCAACACCGGGGAGCTGTTTTTT; cdr3_aa: CASSLGGINTGELFF
clone_size: many; v_call: TRBV5-1; j_call: TRBJ1-1; d_call: -; cdr3_nt: TGCGCCAGCAGCTTGGAATCGGAAGCTTTCTTT; cdr3_aa: CASSLESEAFF
clone_size: many; v_call: TRBV9; j_call: TRBJ2-7; d_call: -; cdr3_nt: TGTGCCAGCAGCGTAGATGGGGGTACCTACGAGCAGTACTTC; cdr3_aa: CASSVDGGTYEQYF
clone_size: few; v_call: TRBV9; j_call: TRBJ1-6; d_call: -; cdr3_nt: TGTGCCAGCAGCGGGTCCACACCGCGGGGGTCTAATTCACCCCTCCACTTT; cdr3_aa: CASSGSTPRGSNSPLHF
clone_size: many; v_call: TRBV5-1; j_call: TRBJ2-1; d_call: -; cdr3_nt: TGCGCCAGCAGCTCGTCACCAGCGGGCTCCTACAATGAGCAGTTCTTC; cdr3_aa: CASSSSPAGSYNEQFF
clone_size: many; v_call: TRBV10-3; j_call: TRBJ2-3; d_call: TRBD2; cdr3_nt: TGTGCCATCAGCGCGACTAGCGGGGAGAGCACAGATACGCAGTATTTT; cdr3_aa: CAISATSGESTDTQYF
clone_size: many; v_call: TRBV2; j_call: TRBJ2-1; d_call: -; cdr3_nt: TGTGCCAGCGGATTACAGGTAAAGGAGCAGTTCTTC; cdr3_aa: CASGLQVKEQFF
clone_size: many; v_call: TRBV20-1; j_call: TRBJ2-7; d_call: TRBD1; cdr3_nt: TGCAGTGCTCCCGGACAGGGGTTCTCCTACGAGCAGTACTTC; cdr3_aa: CSAPGQGFSYEQYF
clone_size: many; v_call: TRBV9; j_call: TRBJ2-5; d_call: -; cdr3_nt: TGTGCCAGCAGCGTAGGTGAGATCCAAGAGACCCAGTACTTC; cdr3_aa: CASSVGEIQETQYF
clone_size: many; v_call: TRBV9; j_call: TRBJ2-3; d_call: TRBD2; cdr3_nt: TGTGCCAGCAGCGTGGGGACTAGCGGGGTCACAGATACGCAGTATTTT; cdr3_aa: CASSVGTSGVTDTQYF
clone_size: many; v_call: TRBV5-1; j_call: TRBJ1-1; d_call: -; cdr3_nt: TGCGCCAGCAGCCCGAACCTTGGGGGGACTGAAGCTTTCTTT; cdr3_aa: CASSPNLGGTEAFF
clone_size: many; v_call: TRBV20-1; j_call: TRBJ2-7; d_call: TRBD1; cdr3_nt: TGCAGTGCTAAAGTTTGGGACAGGCAGTACTTC; cdr3_aa: CSAKVWDRQYF
clone_size: many; v_call: TRBV5-5; j_call: TRBJ2-5; d_call: TRBD1; cdr3_nt: TGTGCCAGCAGCTTGGGGGACAGGGTGGAGACCCAGTACTTC; cdr3_aa: CASSLGDRVETQYF
clone_size: -; v_call: TRBV5-8; j_call: TRBJ2-5; d_call: -; cdr3_nt: TGTGCCAGCAGCTTGACTGAGAGGAAAGATACCCAGTACTTC; cdr3_aa: CASSLTERKDTQYF
clone_size: many; v_call: TRBV10-3; j_call: TRBJ2-7; d_call: TRBD1; cdr3_nt: TGTGCCATTGGACAGGGCTACGAGCAGTACTTC; cdr3_aa: CAIGQGYEQYF
clone_size: many; v_call: TRBV7-2; j_call: TRBJ2-5; d_call: -; cdr3_nt: TGTGCCAGCAGCTCTCTAGGGGAAGAGACCCAGTACTTC; cdr3_aa: CASSSLGEETQYF
clone_size: many; v_call: TRBV9; j_call: TRBJ2-7; d_call: -; cdr3_nt: TGTGCCAGCAGCGTAGATACAGTACCCTCCTACGAGCAGTACTTC; cdr3_aa: CASSVDTVPSYEQYF
clone_size: many; v_call: TRBV5-5; j_call: TRBJ2-2; d_call: -; cdr3_nt: TGTGCCAGCAGCTCGCCGGGGAACACCGGGGAGCTGTTTTTT; cdr3_aa: CASSSPGNTGELFF
clone_size: many; v_call: TRBV5-1; j_call: TRBJ2-5; d_call: TRBD1; cdr3_nt: TGCGCCAGCAGCTTGGACAGGGGGGCGGAAGAGACCCAGTACTTC; cdr3_aa: CASSLDRGAEETQYF
clone_size: many; v_call: TRBV5-1; j_call: TRBJ1-3; d_call: -; cdr3_nt: TGCGCCAGCAGCCTTATCCCTCCAGGGGCGTCTGGAAACACCATATATTTT; cdr3_aa: CASSLIPPGASGNTIYF
clone_size: many; v_call: TRBV27; j_call: TRBJ2-2; d_call: -; cdr3_nt: TGTGCCAGCAGTGCCAGGTCCTGGAACACCGGGGAGCTGTTTTTT; cdr3_aa: CASSARSWNTGELFF
clone_size: many; v_call: TRBV25-1; j_call: TRBJ2-7; d_call: TRBD1; cdr3_nt: TGTGCCAGCAGTGGAACGGGACAGGAATACGAGCAGTACTTC; cdr3_aa: CASSGTGQEYEQYF
clone_size: -; v_call: TRBV28; j_call: TRBJ2-3; d_call: TRBD2; cdr3_nt: TGTGCCAGCAGTCCTCTAGAGGGGCGGGGGTTAACTAGCACAGATACGCAGTATTTT; cdr3_aa: CASSPLEGRGLTSTDTQYF
clone_size: many; v_call: TRBV5-1; j_call: TRBJ1-1; d_call: -; cdr3_nt: TGCGCCAGCATTGGACATGGAACTGAAGCTTTCTTT; cdr3_aa: CASIGHGTEAFF
clone_size: many; v_call: TRBV7-3; j_call: TRBJ2-7; d_call: TRBD1; cdr3_nt: TGTGCCAGCAGCCAAGGACAGGGACGATTGTACGAGCAGTACTTC; cdr3_aa: CASSQGQGRLYEQYF
clone_size: many; v_call: TRBV5-1; j_call: TRBJ2-7; d_call: TRBD1; cdr3_nt: TGCGCCAGCAGCTTGGAAACAGGGGGCGTACAGCAGTACTTC; cdr3_aa: CASSLETGGVQQYF